One sample yielded the 20 T cell receptor beta chains listed below, sequenced in a study of blood T cells in healthy people across ages. Through a sample-barcoded 5' primer and a J-beta primer mix, a second PCR was run for roughly 7 to 12 cycles. TCRdb re-analysed the 5' RACE reads in MiXCR, keeping a single row per CDR3 protein. The sample consists of 1.5 million to 2 million distinct CDR3 sequences, 28% of them appearing once. The sequencing sample was made of blood. The source of these receptors is a woman aged 25 to 39 in good health.

The chain combines TRBV4-1 with TRBJ1-4; D unclear. This CDR3 is 15 amino acids long. Trimming took 1 base from V and 3 from J, leaving 9 bases between them. Germline V gene data show CDR1 as MGHRA and CDR2 as YSYEKL. The CDR3 DNA sequence: TGCGCCAGCAGCCAAGGATCGGGCTCTAATGAAAAACTGTTTTTT. It encodes CASSQGSGSNEKLFF.

A remark on this clonotype: A much bigger clone sits one base away, suggesting this may be a read error. The chain employs TRBV20-1 and TRBJ1-2; D not certain. CDR3 length: 13 amino acids. Germline loops: CDR1 DFQATT, CDR2 SNEGSKA (reference sequence). In DNA, the CDR3 is TGCGGTGCGAAGAACAAAGATCACGGGGGCTACACCTTC. Its protein is CGAKNKDHGGYTF.

This chain connects TRBV7-2 to TRBJ2-3; TRBD1 is a possible D gene (6 bases). Looked up from germline, CDR1 is SGHTA and CDR2 is FQGNSA. The length of the CDR3 is 14 residues. V was cut by 3 bases and J by 4 bases, with 11 bases left in between. The chain's CDR3 is CASSFQGYSDTQYF. CDR3 sequence (DNA): TGTGCCAGCAGCTTCCAGGGGTACTCAGATACGCAGTATTTT.

In its sample, this clonotype was seen a few times. V and J are TRBV7-2 and TRBJ2-5, with D hard to call. Trimming stripped 3 bases from V and 4 bases from J, with 9 bases between. This CDR3 contains 13 residues. Germline values: CDR1 SGHTA, CDR2 FQGNSA. CDR3 DNA: TGTGCCAGCAGCTTCTCCTTCTTAGAGACCCAGTACTTC. Translation gives CASSFSFLETQYF.

This clonotype was observed a few times. The genes are TRBV7-3 and TRBJ2-3, with D possibly being TRBD2 (7 bases). V was pared by 3 bases and J by 1 base, with 20 bases between. Germline V gives CDR1 SGHTA, CDR2 FQGTGA. There are 18 residues in the CDR3. CDR3 sequence: CASSFKEARGGRTDTQYF. In nucleotides, the CDR3 is TGTGCCAGCAGCTTCAAGGAGGCCCGCGGGGGCCGCACAGATACGCAGTATTTT.

The rearrangement joins TRBV5-1 to TRBJ2-3; 9 bases agree with TRBD2. With V trimmed by 6 bases and J by 3 bases, 8 bases remained unmatched. CDR3 length equals 15 residues. Germline V CDR1 and CDR2: SGHRS, YFSETQ. The CDR3 DNA reads as TGCGCCAGCACGCCGAGCGGGAGGCGAACAGATACGCAGTATTTT. It encodes CASTPSGRRTDTQYF.

This chain links TRBV10-3 with TRBJ2-3; TRBD2 matches 13 bases. V dropped 8 bases and J dropped 2; count of bases not matched to a gene: 13. Germline CDR1 ENHRY, CDR2 SYGVKD. The CDR3 has 18 residues. Here the CDR3 reads CAIHAGTSGTSNTDTQYF. In DNA, the CDR3 is TGTGCCATCCACGCCGGGACTAGCGGGACTTCAAACACAGATACGCAGTATTTT.

The genes are TRBV30 and TRBJ2-3; 7 bases map to TRBD1. The CDR3 contains 13 residues. Germline CDR1 GTSNPN, CDR2 SVGIG (reference sequence). Trimming at V came to 3 bases and at J to 4 bases, leaving 4 bases not matched to a gene. CDR3 loop: CAWSRGLSDTQYF. The CDR3 nucleotides read TGTGCCTGGAGCAGGGGGTTGTCAGATACGCAGTATTTT.

This clonotype was seen only a few times. This chain connects TRBV5-1 to TRBJ2-7, with TRBD2 matching 11 bases. The length of the CDR3 is 14 residues. The germline V gene encodes CDR1 SGHRS and CDR2 YFSETQ. Germline trimming cut 7 bases from V and 7 bases from J; bases unmatched to any gene: 10. CDR3 in DNA: TGCGCCAGCCGTACGACTAGCGGGGCTGGTGAGCAGTACTTC. It is translated as CASRTTSGAGEQYF.

This rearrangement joins TRBV6-5 to TRBJ2-2, with 8 bases identical to TRBD1. Unmatched junction bases numbered 14, after V lost 4 bases and J lost 4 bases. CDR1 and CDR2 (germline): MNHEY, SVGAGI. The CDR3 is 18 residues long. CDR3 protein: CASSSPDRGGTTTGELFF. The CDR3 DNA sequence: TGTGCCAGCAGTTCCCCCGACAGGGGTGGGACCACCACCGGGGAGCTGTTTTTT.

This clonotype was observed a handful of times. The rearrangement uses TRBV20-1 and TRBJ1-1; D remains unclear. V lost 6 bases to trimming and J lost 7 bases, with 18 bases between them. Per germline, CDR1 DFQATT and CDR2 SNEGSKA (reference sequence). The CDR3 consists of 13 residues. The CDR3 region is CSATFGPSGEAFF. The CDR3 bases are TGCAGTGCCACCTTCGGACCCTCGGGTGAAGCTTTCTTT.

This clonotype was detected only a few times. V is TRBV20-1 and J is TRBJ2-4; TRBD1 might be the D (6 bases). Trimming removed 0 bases from V and 1 base from J, with 10 bases in between. The germline V gene encodes CDR1 DFQATT and CDR2 SNEGSKA (reference sequence). The CDR3 is 15 amino acids. For the CDR3, the DNA is TGCAGTGCTAGAGACCTGACAGGCGCCAAAAACATTCAGTACTTC. It specifies CSARDLTGAKNIQYF.

This clonotype came up a few times. The DNA of the CDR3 is TGTGCCAGCAGCTTATGGGCCACAGATACGCAGTATTTT. This codes for CASSLWATDTQYF. The chain employs TRBV7-7 and TRBJ2-3, with D unclear. CDR3 length equals 13 residues. V was clipped by 2 bases and J by 2 bases, with 5 bases between them. CDR1 and CDR2 from the germline V gene are SSHAT and FNYEAQ (reference sequence).

On this clonotype: One junction end disagrees with the germline gene, perhaps due to a read error. The CDR3 region is CTSSPVGGTYEQYF. The CDR3 DNA reads TGTACCAGCAGCCCCGTGGGCGGTACCTACGAGCAGTACTTC. This chain joins TRBV5-5 and TRBJ2-7, with D hard to call. The CDR3 extends over 14 amino acids. Germline values: CDR1 SGHKS, CDR2 YYEKEE (reference sequence).

This clonotype was picked up many times. The chain is built from TRBV4-1 and TRBJ2-4; D not certain. V was shortened by 5 bases and J by 2 bases, with 16 bases between the two germline ends. The CDR3 contains 16 residues. Germline CDR1 MGHRA, CDR2 YSYEKL. In nucleotides, the CDR3 is TGCGCCAGCAGCACCCCCTCCGGTGGGACCAAAAACATTCAGTACTTC. This gives the protein CASSTPSGGTKNIQYF.

This clonotype was counted a few times. The chain employs TRBV12-3 or TRBV12-4 and TRBJ1-4; no definite D call. This CDR3 is 14 amino acids long. V was trimmed by 2 bases and J by 2 bases, leaving 6 bases between them. The CDR3 DNA reads TGTGCCAGCAGTTTAAGTGTGACTAATGAAAAACTGTTTTTT. Its protein product is CASSLSVTNEKLFF.

The V gene is TRBV6-2 or TRBV6-3, the J gene TRBJ1-5; tentatively, D is TRBD1 (5 bases). Germline CDR1 reads MNHEY; CDR2 reads SVGEGT. The CDR3 is made up of 15 amino acids. V lost 6 bases and J lost 6, with 18 bases in between. The CDR3 DNA follows: TGTGCCAGCAGCGAGGGGAATTTACAAGGTCAGCCCCAGCATTTT. Protein sequence: CASSEGNLQGQPQHF.

This sequence joins TRBV2 and TRBJ1-5, with a possible D match to TRBD1 (6 bases). CDR3 length: 14 amino acids. Germline V lookup: CDR1 SNHLY, CDR2 FYNNEI. Trimming removed 6 bases from V and 6 bases from J, with 15 bases in between. This chain's CDR3 is CASRGQSPGQPQHF. CDR3 nucleotides: TGTGCCAGCAGGGGACAATCCCCCGGTCAGCCCCAGCATTTT.

The genes are TRBV10-3 and TRBJ2-7; 9 positions match TRBD1. V lost 10 bases to trimming and J lost 3 bases; unmatched junction nucleotides: 10. The CDR3 extends over 14 amino acids. CDR1 is ENHRY, CDR2 SYGVKD, per germline. CDR3 region: CATEGTTGGYEQYF. The CDR3 region has the DNA TGTGCCACCGAGGGAACGACAGGGGGCTACGAGCAGTACTTC.

There are a few counts of this clonotype. A much larger clone is a single base away; this may be a read error. V and J are TRBV29-1 and TRBJ2-1, with TRBD1 as a possible D gene (6 bases). Per the germline V gene, CDR1 is SQVTM and CDR2 is ANQGSEA. The CDR3 length is 13 residues. CDR3 in DNA: TGCAGCGTTGACCGGGACACCTACAATAAGCAGTTCTTC. Translating it yields CSVDRDTYNKQFF.